The clone carrying this T cell receptor (beta chain) appeared once. Its target is not known. This sample is drawn from a study of cytomegalovirus exposure and HLA in healthy donors. PCR amplification relied on 60 Vbeta primers (plus 13 Jbeta primers). Sequencing was performed with immunoSEQ multiplex PCR; in TCRdb, only in-frame clones are kept and a portion is missing. The sample yields 210,000 or so clones, approximately 81% seen once. After removal of 7 bases from V and 2 bases from J, the junction contained 5 bases not matched to a gene. The CDR3 contains 14 residues. In germline, CDR1 is SGHTA, CDR2 FQGNSA. Overall study findings and caveats: Diagnosis of cytomegalovirus status made by the classifier reportedly showed high specificity and sensitivity.

The clonotype originates from a girl aged 2 to 10 in good health and CMV-seronegative. This chain uses TRBV7-2 with TRBJ2-1; 7 bases map to TRBD2. The sample taken for sequencing was PBMCs. CDR3 sequence reads: CASTPSGAYNEQFF. As DNA, the CDR3 is TGTGCCAGCACCCCTAGCGGAGCCTACAATGAGCAGTTCTTC.